A single sample is the source of the 23 T cell receptor beta chains below, sequenced in a study of regulatory T cells in long-lasting Graves disease. As for time point: newly diagnosed GD, antithyroid drugs for less than 3 months. The TCR library was prepared using RNA isolated from PBMCs. The authors built TCR beta libraries using iRepertoire HTBI primers and Arm-PCR of CDR3 regions. TCRdb re-derived calls from the multiplex PCR reads in MiXCR, one entry per CDR3 protein. The data contain under 250,000 distinct CDR3 sequences, just over 20% of them singletons. Source: peripheral blood mononuclear cells (PBMCs), taken at new diagnosis, from a patient treated with antithyroid drugs. The receptor source for this set is a female donor with Graves disease.

The chain combines TRBV24-1 with TRBJ2-5; 9 bases map to TRBD1. Germline lookup yields CDR1 KGHDR and CDR2 SFDVKD. V lost 1 base and J lost 2; bases outside the gene matches: 7. CDR3 length equals 17 residues. The CDR3 coding sequence is TGTGCCACCAGTGATTTCCCGGACAGGGGATCGCAAGAGACCCAGTACTTC. It encodes CATSDFPDRGSQETQYF.

This clonotype has at least ten counts. The rearrangement uses TRBV3-1 and TRBJ2-1, with D perhaps matching TRBD2 (5 bases). The assigned J gene may be wrong: the sequence end matches TRBJ2-5 better. The CDR3 has 13 residues. The V gene's germline CDR1 is LGHDT and CDR2 YNNKEL (reference sequence). CDR3 coding DNA: TGTGCCAGCAGCCAAGCCGGGGTCGAGACCCAGTACTTC. Protein product: CASSQAGVETQYF.

This clonotype was counted at least ten times. This chain uses TRBV19 with TRBJ1-5, with D unclear. V lost 3 bases to trimming and J lost 4 bases, with 10 bases between them. The germline V gene encodes CDR1 LNHDA and CDR2 SQIVND (reference sequence). The CDR3 contains 14 residues. CDR3 bases: TGTGCCAGTAGTATTCGACGGGAAAATCAGCCCCAGCATTTT. Translated: CASSIRRENQPQHF.

This clonotype has a count of ten or more. V and J are TRBV7-2 and TRBJ2-1; 10 positions agree with TRBD2. The V segment lost 5 bases and the J segment 9 bases; nucleotides outside the gene matches: 10. The CDR3 spans 15 residues. From germline, CDR1 is SGHTA and CDR2 FQGNSA. CDR3 bases: TGTGCCAGCAGCACGACTCTAGCGGGAGAGGCTGAGCAGTTCTTC. Its translation is CASSTTLAGEAEQFF.

There are many counts of this clonotype. The chain employs TRBV27 and TRBJ1-5, with a tentative D call TRBD1 (6 bases). The V end was cut by 5 bases, the J end by 3 bases, with 20 bases between. The CDR3 loop spans 17 amino acids. Germline loops: CDR1 MNHEY, CDR2 SMNVEV (reference sequence). The CDR3 DNA reads as TGTGCCAGCAGTCCCGGGTTCGGACAGCGGGCCAATCAGCCCCAGCATTTT. Amino acids: CASSPGFGQRANQPQHF.

This clonotype came up a few times. The V gene is TRBV20-1, the J gene TRBJ2-2; tentatively, D is TRBD1 (5 bases). Trimming removed 7 bases at V and 1 base at J, with 16 bases between. Germline V lookup: CDR1 DFQATT, CDR2 SNEGSKA (reference sequence). The CDR3 has 15 amino acids. The CDR3 spells CSVPRQGKNTGELFF. In nucleotides, the CDR3 is TGCAGTGTCCCCCGCCAGGGAAAGAACACCGGGGAGCTGTTTTTT.

This clonotype showed up many times. The V gene is TRBV5-6, the J gene TRBJ1-2; 9 nucleotides match TRBD1. The CDR3 has 14 amino acids. Germline trimming cut 4 bases from V and 2 bases from J; bases unmatched to any gene: 3. Germline assignment: CDR1 SGHDT and CDR2 YYEEEE. The CDR3 sequence is CASSAGQGNYGYTF. The CDR3 DNA follows: TGTGCCAGCAGCGCAGGACAGGGGAACTATGGCTACACCTTC.

This clonotype came up many times. The J gene is TRBJ2-7, the V gene TRBV30; tentatively, D is TRBD2 (6 bases). The germline gives CDR1 GTSNPN, CDR2 SVGIG (reference sequence). This CDR3 is 13 amino acids long. Trimming cost V 4 bases and J 6 bases, with 16 bases left between them. CDR3 protein: CAWIRSGMVEQYF. The CDR3 DNA reads TGTGCCTGGATACGTAGCGGAATGGTCGAGCAGTACTTC. Full variable domain (rest looked up from reference TRBV30 and TRBJ2-7): SQTIHQWPATLVQPVGSPLSLECTVEGTSNPNLYWYRQAAGRGLQLLFYSVGIGQISSEVPQNLSASRPQDRQFILSSKKLLLSDSGFYLCAWIRSGMVEQYFGPGTRLTVT.

This chain uses TRBV19 with TRBJ2-4; the match to TRBD1 covers 8 bases. The V gene's germline CDR1 is LNHDA and CDR2 SQIVND (reference sequence). V was pared by 3 bases and J by 8 bases, with 6 bases of the junction left unmatched. The CDR3 runs to 14 residues. The CDR3, as DNA: TGTGCCAGTAGTATCCAGGGGGCGTCGGACATTCAGTACTTC. Its translation: CASSIQGASDIQYF.

This clonotype was found many times. One junction end disagrees with the germline gene, perhaps due to a read error. This sequence joins TRBV5-6 and TRBJ1-1; D is uncertain. The CDR3 length is 15 residues. Germline values: CDR1 SGHDT, CDR2 YYEEEE. The CDR3 region is CPSSLAQVGRTEAFF. The DNA of the CDR3 is TGTCCCAGCAGCTTGGCCCAGGTAGGGCGGACTGAAGCTTTCTTT. Full variable domain (outside the CDR3, taken from reference TRBV5-6 and TRBJ1-1): DAGVTQSPTHLIKTRGQQVTLRCSPKSGHDTVSWYQQALGQGPQFIFQYYEEEERQRGNFPDRFSGHQFPNYSSELNVNALLLGDSALYLCPSSLAQVGRTEAFFGQGTRLTVV.

This clonotype was detected ten times or more. This sequence joins TRBV11-2 and TRBJ1-6; D gene uncertain. The CDR3 sequence is 12 residues long. Trimming took off 0 bases at V and 8 bases at J, with 2 bases between the two ends. Germline CDR1 is SGHAT and CDR2 is FQNNGV. Written as DNA, the CDR3 is TGTGCCAGCAGCTTAGAGTATTCACCCCTCCACTTT. Protein sequence: CASSLEYSPLHF.

This clonotype was picked up many times. The chain employs TRBV28 and TRBJ2-7; 7 bases line up with TRBD1. Germline V lookup: CDR1 MDHEN, CDR2 SYDVKM. V lost 5 bases, J lost 7 bases, and 8 bases stayed unmatched. This CDR3 is 13 amino acids long. The CDR3 nucleotides are TGTGCCAGCAGTACCCCGGGACAGAGGGAGCAGTACTTC. This encodes CASSTPGQREQYF.

This clonotype appeared many times. A junction boundary mismatches the germline segment, possibly from a read error. This chain links TRBV29-1 with TRBJ2-7; the D gene is possibly TRBD2 (6 bases). CDR3 size: 15 residues. Germline CDR1 reads SQVTM; CDR2 reads ANQGSEA. DNA for the CDR3: TGCAGCGTACTACCCTTCTTAGGACTAACCATCCCTCTCTTTTTC. This translates into CSVLPFLGLTIPLFF.

This clonotype was recorded many times. The rearrangement joins TRBV7-9 to TRBJ1-1; D gene ambiguous. This CDR3 region has 13 residues. Trimming removed 6 bases from V and 4 bases from J, with 12 bases in between. The V gene's germline CDR1 is SEHNR and CDR2 FQNEAQ (reference sequence). CDR3 coding DNA: TGTGCCAGCAGGGTCTCGGAAAGCACTGAAGCTTTCTTT. Amino acid sequence: CASRVSESTEAFF.

The sample holds many counts of this clonotype. The chain joins TRBV28 to TRBJ2-3, with unresolved D. Germline lookup yields CDR1 MDHEN and CDR2 SYDVKM. The CDR3 sequence is 11 residues long. The V end was cut by 1 base, the J end by 11 bases, with 7 bases between. CDR3 region: CASSLSRQQYF. CDR3 nucleotide sequence: TGTGCCAGCAGTTTATCGCGACAGCAGTATTTT.

This clonotype was seen a handful of times. The chain carries TRBV19 and TRBJ1-2, with 7 nucleotides matching TRBD1. Germline V gene data show CDR1 as LNHDA and CDR2 as SQIVND (reference sequence). The CDR3 is 14 amino acids. V trimming: 1 base; J trimming: 6 bases; junction bases outside the gene matches: 5. CDR3 DNA: TGTGCCAGTAGTATAGGCAGGGGGAGGGATGGCTACACCTTC. Translated: CASSIGRGRDGYTF.

This clonotype was observed at least ten times. The chain combines TRBV6-1 with TRBJ1-6; tentative D call: TRBD1 (6 bases). The germline V gene has CDR1 MNHNS and CDR2 SASEGT. The CDR3 has 15 residues. V was clipped by 5 bases and J by 7 bases, with 15 bases between them. This CDR3 is CASSRTGQINSPLHF. In DNA, the CDR3 is TGTGCCAGCAGTCGAACGGGACAAATAAATTCACCCCTCCACTTT.

The J gene is TRBJ1-2, the V gene TRBV18; no clear D. There are 14 residues in the CDR3. With 0 bases removed from V and 3 bases from J, the gap between germline ends came to 8 bases. CDR1 is KGHSH and CDR2 is LQKENI in the germline V gene. The CDR3 spells CASSPPGEDYGYTF. The CDR3 DNA follows: TGTGCCAGCTCACCACCGGGAGAAGACTATGGCTACACCTTC. The full variable domain, in which reference TRBV18 and TRBJ1-2 provide the parts outside the CDR3, is NAGVMQNPRHLVRRRGQEARLRCSPMKGHSHVYWYRQLPEEGLKFMVYLQKENIIDESGMPKERFSAEFPKEGPSILRIQQVVRGDSAAYFCASSPPGEDYGYTFGSGTRLTVV.

This clonotype has at least ten counts. V and J are TRBV12-3 or TRBV12-4 and TRBJ1-2; no clear D gene. The CDR3 extends over 14 amino acids. The V end was cut by 1 base, the J end by 2 bases, with 8 bases between. The CDR3 DNA reads as TGTGCCAGCAGTTTAGGTCCGGACAACTATGGCTACACCTTC. Translated: CASSLGPDNYGYTF.

This clonotype was detected many times. The chain has TRBV12-5 and TRBJ2-2, with 8 positions matching TRBD1. The CDR3 is made up of 15 amino acids. Germline V gene data show CDR1 as LGHNT and CDR2 as FRNRAP. V shed 7 bases, J shed 6 bases, and the junction held 10 bases outside the gene matches. The CDR3 loop is CASVATGVQSGELFF. The CDR3 nucleotides read TGTGCTAGTGTGGCGACAGGGGTGCAGTCCGGGGAGCTGTTTTTT.

Of note for this clonotype: Being one base from a much bigger clone, this may be a read error. The chain combines TRBV11-2 with TRBJ2-3; no definite D call. Germline CDR1 and CDR2: SGHAT and FQNNGV. This CDR3 is built from 14 residues. Here the CDR3 DNA reads TGTGCCAGCAGCTTAGATGGAAGCACAGATGCGCAGTATTTT. It is translated as CASSLDGSTDAQYF. The variable domain in full, completed from reference TRBV11-2 and TRBJ2-3, reads EAGVAQSPRYKIIEKRQSVAFWCNPISGHATLYWYQQILGQGPKLLIQFQNNGVVDDSQLPKDRFSAERLKGVDSTLKIQPAKLEDSAVYLCASSLDGSTDAQYFGPGTRLTVL.

This clonotype has a count of ten or more. This rearrangement joins TRBV6-2 or TRBV6-3 to TRBJ2-5, with 12 bases lining up with TRBD1. V trimming: 6 bases; J trimming: 5 bases; junction bases outside the gene matches: 10. From germline, CDR1 is MNHEY and CDR2 SVGEGT. The CDR3 is 16 residues long. CDR3 region: CASSHRPGQGAETQYF. CDR3 nucleotides: TGTGCCAGCAGCCACCGCCCGGGACAGGGGGCCGAGACCCAGTACTTC.

Many counts were recorded for this clonotype. The chain recombines TRBV12-3 or TRBV12-4 with TRBJ1-1; 9 bases are a match to TRBD1. Germline trimming cut 3 bases from V and 7 bases from J; bases unmatched to any gene: 3. The CDR3 is 13 amino acids. The CDR3 nucleotides are TGTGCCAGCAGTTTGACAGGGGGGTTTGAAGCTTTCTTT. This translates into CASSLTGGFEAFF.